This paragraph reports one T cell receptor (beta chain). This clonotype has a handful of counts. This clone's antigen is unknown. No base qualities exist here, and no much larger clone lies one base off it. The CDR3, cysteine through phenylalanine, is 15 amino acids long. Only CDR3 DNA is held: 45 bases, read in frame from base 1. After removal of 1 base from V and 5 bases from J, the junction retains 3 bases not matched to a gene. The meaning of the sample's time point label: newly diagnosed GD, antithyroid drugs for less than 3 months. For both TCR sequencing and RNA sequencing, RNA was extracted from PBMCs using TRIzol. Graves' disease was diagnosed according to American Thyroid Association guidelines. Patients were recruited from an endocrinology department in Xi'an, China. Each patient gave about 9.1 milliliters of peripheral blood, collected in an EDTA anticoagulant tube. Ficoll Paque Plus density gradient separation was used to isolate PBMCs, and no additional T cell sorting was done. RNA quality was checked with an Agilent 2100 Bioanalyzer and agarose gel, and concentration with a NanoDrop 2000.

Libraries were built with multiplex PCR. Instrument used: Illumina HiSeq 4000. iRepertoire HTBI primers and Arm-PCR amplification of CDR3 regions were used to construct TCR beta libraries. Gel purification was performed on PCR products prior to sequencing. As for how the authors treated the data: Across samples, around 62 TRBV and roughly 13 TRBJ segments were identified and used for gene usage analysis of CDR3 amino acid clonotypes. COPE and FqMerger were used to merge the filtered high-quality paired reads into contigs. BLAST was used to align contigs to the IMGT TRBV, TRBD and TRBJ reference genes, and CDR3 was defined following IMGT. Any clonotype with a frequency above 0.1% was classified as a highly expanded clone. Repertoire diversity was measured by Shannon entropy, and V-J evenness by the Gini coefficient. Public clonotypes were defined as clonotypes shared by more than one individual. TCRdb reanalyzed the raw reads on its own, using fastp at Q25 for trimming and MiXCR for clone calling, and kept in-frame beta chains. Every CDR3 protein is listed once, alongside the most common genes and DNA of its rows. These V and J calls rely on TCRdb rather than the paper's analysis. Within this sample are about 530,000 distinct CDR3 sequences, with approximately 16% of them counted one time only. In total, the top ten clones hold roughly 25% of the sample.

This record comes from a study of regulatory T cells in long-lasting Graves disease (dated by TCRdb to the early 2020s). Some background on the complete study: In the newly diagnosed Graves' disease group, patients had been taking antithyroid drugs for less than 3 months. The study was registered as a clinical trial and conducted in China. Peripheral blood TCR sequencing and RNA sequencing compared persistent Graves' disease patients with newly diagnosed Graves' disease patients. A total of around 35 samples underwent TCR sequencing, from roughly 13 patients with persistent Graves' disease and approximately 20 patients with newly diagnosed Graves' disease. The paper's findings and limits, for the study overall: Persistent disease showed preferential use of TRBV28, TRBJ1-2 and TRBJ2-5, whereas newly diagnosed disease favored TRBV20-1 and TRBJ2-1. Compared with newly diagnosed patients, patients with persistent Graves' disease had lower TCR Shannon entropy and fewer highly expanded clones, which suggests clonal expansion. The authors noted that the small sample size was a limitation that may lower accuracy. The study examined only peripheral blood because the primary lesion, thyroid tissue, could not be accessed. More public clonotypes were shared among persistent patients (more than 2,500) than among newly diagnosed patients (more than 950). Only the TCR beta chain was sequenced and analyzed.

These data also featured in a second study, about T cells in Graves' hyperthyroidism and ophthalmopathy. As that second study puts it: Graves' hyperthyroidism was defined as stable when no progression to ophthalmopathy occurred over 18 months of follow-up. Hyperthyroidism patients were aged 18 to 65 years and newly diagnosed, with disease duration of less than 2 months. Any patient with an uncontrolled infection, another autoimmune disease, pregnancy or lactation was excluded. Diagnoses relied on clinical symptoms, serum thyroxine and TRAb, thyroid ultrasound and orbital computed tomography. The first round of RT-PCR for the TCR CDR3 was performed with the HTBI primer set and the Qiagen OneStep RT-PCR kit. Blood samples also contained most of the expanded thyroid clonotypes (frequency above 0.001), which suggests that blood repertoires may reflect thyroid immune responses. Ophthalmopathy was separated from stable hyperthyroidism by a 13 V-J signature model, with approximately 90% sensitivity and approximately 81% specificity obtained in cross-validation and 80%/75% obtained in testing. During validation, the model predicted progression to ophthalmopathy a median of about 5.9 months ahead of onset, with almost 71% sensitivity and about 72% specificity. To identify distinguishing TCR V-J signatures, a discovery cohort of about a hundred patients was used, comprising 40 to 45 with Graves' ophthalmopathy and around 60 with stable Graves' hyperthyroidism. Prospective prediction of ophthalmopathy was tested in an independent validation cohort consisting of under 20 hyperthyroidism patients and around 17 patients who later progressed to ophthalmopathy. The roughly 100 discovery patients were randomly divided into training and test sets at a 7:3 ratio. In over five Graves' hyperthyroidism patients, the study also compared T-cell repertoires from thyroid tissue with T-cell repertoires from blood. Once sampling was done, hyperthyroidism patients were given methimazole at a starting dose of 30 mg daily, whereas ophthalmopathy patients were given high-dose intravenous methylprednisolone. Libraries were constructed in a second round of multiplex PCR, after which size selection and purification were performed. Paired-end sequencing of the libraries was performed with 100 bp reads on an Illumina HiSeq2000. SOAPnuke was used to process the raw data, removing reads that contained adapters or uncalled bases, had a mean Phred below 15, or lacked an exact match to the constant primer or identifier. High-quality paired reads were merged with COPE v1.2.5, and unique nucleotide sequences were defined as clonotypes. MiTCR v1.1 was used to align the clonotypes against IMGT TRBV, TRBD and TRBJ reference segments. Only V-J combinations with frequency above 0.0001, covering about 99% of repertoires, were analysed. A TCS score was defined as the ratio between F50 (clonal expansion) and ExV (chaos), using BLOSUM62-based TCRdist between CDR3 peptides within each V-J. Welch's t-statistics and random forest reduced several hundred V-J features to under 15, which were used in a naive Bayes classifier (R e1071). No statistical method was used to fix the sample size in advance, and group allocation was not hidden from the investigators. The paper reports TCR Vbeta CDR3 sequencing of about 140 peripheral blood samples: over 40 ophthalmopathy, under 80 hyperthyroidism and around 17 progressor patients.

The rearrangement joined TRBV12-3 or TRBV12-4 to TRBJ2-5; the central 11 bases match TRBD2. This TCR was sampled from a woman aged 40 to 65 with Graves disease. Donor details come from another sample of the same person, matched by shared clones. The specimen was peripheral blood mononuclear cells (PBMCs), collected at new diagnosis, from a patient treated with antithyroid drugs. For the CDR3, the sequence is CASSLVAGGLETQYF. The DNA sequence reads TGTGCCAGCAGTTTAGTAGCGGGGGGGTTGGAGACCCAGTACTTC.